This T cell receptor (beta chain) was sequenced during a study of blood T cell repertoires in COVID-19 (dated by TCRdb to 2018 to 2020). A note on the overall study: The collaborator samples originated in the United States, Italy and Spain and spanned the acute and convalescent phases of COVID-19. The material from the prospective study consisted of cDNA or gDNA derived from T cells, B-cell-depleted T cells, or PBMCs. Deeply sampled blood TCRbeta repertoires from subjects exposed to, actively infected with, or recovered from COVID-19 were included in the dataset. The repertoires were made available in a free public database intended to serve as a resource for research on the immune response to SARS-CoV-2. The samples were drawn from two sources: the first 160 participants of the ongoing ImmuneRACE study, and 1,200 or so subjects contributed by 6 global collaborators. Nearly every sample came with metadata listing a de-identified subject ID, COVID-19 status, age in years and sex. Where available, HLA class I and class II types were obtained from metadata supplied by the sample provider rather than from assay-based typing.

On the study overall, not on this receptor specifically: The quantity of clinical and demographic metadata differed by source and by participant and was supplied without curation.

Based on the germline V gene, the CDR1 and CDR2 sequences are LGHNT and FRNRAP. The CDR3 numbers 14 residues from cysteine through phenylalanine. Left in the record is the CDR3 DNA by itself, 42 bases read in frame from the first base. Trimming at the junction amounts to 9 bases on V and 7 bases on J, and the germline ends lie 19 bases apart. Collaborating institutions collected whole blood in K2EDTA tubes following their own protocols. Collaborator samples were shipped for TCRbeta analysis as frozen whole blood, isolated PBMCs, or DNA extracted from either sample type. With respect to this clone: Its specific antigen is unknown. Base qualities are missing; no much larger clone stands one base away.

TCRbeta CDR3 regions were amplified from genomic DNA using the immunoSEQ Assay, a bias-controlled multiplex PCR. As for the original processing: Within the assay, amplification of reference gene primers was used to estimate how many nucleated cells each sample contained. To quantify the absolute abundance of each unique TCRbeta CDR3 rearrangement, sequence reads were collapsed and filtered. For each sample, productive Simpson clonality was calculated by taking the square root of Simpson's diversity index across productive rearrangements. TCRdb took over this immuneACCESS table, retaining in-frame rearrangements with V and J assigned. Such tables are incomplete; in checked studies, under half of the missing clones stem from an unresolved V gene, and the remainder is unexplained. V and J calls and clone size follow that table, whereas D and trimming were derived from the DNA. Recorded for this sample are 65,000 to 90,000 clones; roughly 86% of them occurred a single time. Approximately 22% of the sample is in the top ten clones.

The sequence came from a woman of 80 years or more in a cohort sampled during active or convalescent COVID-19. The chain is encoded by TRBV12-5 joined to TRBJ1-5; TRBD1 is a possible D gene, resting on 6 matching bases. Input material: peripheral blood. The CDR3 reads CARTSGGRGQPQHF. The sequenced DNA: TGTGCTAGAACAAGCGGGGGGCGGGGGCAGCCCCAGCATTTT.